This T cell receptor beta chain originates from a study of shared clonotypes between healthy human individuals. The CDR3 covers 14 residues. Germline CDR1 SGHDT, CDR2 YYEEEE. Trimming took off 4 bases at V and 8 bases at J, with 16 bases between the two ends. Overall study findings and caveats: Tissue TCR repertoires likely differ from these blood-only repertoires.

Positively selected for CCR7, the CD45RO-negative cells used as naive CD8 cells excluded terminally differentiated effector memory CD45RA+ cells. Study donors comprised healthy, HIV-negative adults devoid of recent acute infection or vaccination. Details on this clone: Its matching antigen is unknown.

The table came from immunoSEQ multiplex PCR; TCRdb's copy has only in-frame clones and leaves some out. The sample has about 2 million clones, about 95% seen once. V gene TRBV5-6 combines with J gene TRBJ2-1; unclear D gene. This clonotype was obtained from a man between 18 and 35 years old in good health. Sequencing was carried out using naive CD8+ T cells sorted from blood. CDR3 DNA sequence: TGTGCCAGCAGCGTTTGGTTGGAGCCAGATGAGCAGTTCTTC. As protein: CASSVWLEPDEQFF.